What follows are 8 T cell receptor beta chains derived from one specimen sequenced in a study of identical twins. TCRdb independently ran MiXCR on the 5' RACE reads; one entry per CDR3 protein. The table lists about 530,000 distinct CDR3 sequences, about a fifth of them singletons. The data also belong to a second study, concerning yellow fever vaccine responses in identical twins.

The sequenced material came from CD4+ T cells sorted from blood. The origin of the receptors is a woman between 18 and 29 years old in good health.

This sequence joins TRBV12-3 or TRBV12-4 and TRBJ2-7; a weak D match, TRBD1 (6 bases). This CDR3 region has 16 residues. Deletions cut 3 bases from V and 0 bases from J, with 15 bases between. The CDR3 DNA is TGTGCCAGCAGTTTTATAGTCAGGGGAGCCTCCTACGAGCAGTACTTC. It is translated as CASSFIVRGASYEQYF.

This clonotype was found a few times. The chain recombines TRBV3-1 with TRBJ1-1, with 8 positions matching TRBD1. Germline-derived CDR1 and CDR2 are LGHDT and YNNKEL (reference sequence). The CDR3 has 15 residues. V shed 3 bases, J shed 5 bases, and the junction held 8 bases outside the gene matches. CDR3 amino acids: CASSHPGQGRTEAFF. CDR3 coding DNA: TGTGCCAGCAGCCACCCCGGACAGGGACGGACTGAAGCTTTCTTT.

Worth noting for this clonotype: Its ends do not fully match the called genes, so a read error is possible. V and J are TRBV12-3 or TRBV12-4 and TRBJ1-3; D is perhaps TRBD1 (5 bases). This CDR3 has 15 residues. In DNA, the CDR3 is TGTGCCTGCAGCCGACGGGGGGACTCTGGAAACACCATATATTTT. This gives the protein CACSRRGDSGNTIYF.

This clonotype showed up just a few times. The chain combines TRBV12-3 or TRBV12-4 with TRBJ2-7, with TRBD2 matching over 8 bases. Germline trimming cut 5 bases from V and 5 bases from J; bases unmatched to any gene: 8. The CDR3 has 14 amino acids. The CDR3 spells CASSGGGQDHEQYF. The CDR3 nucleotides are TGTGCCAGCAGTGGCGGGGGGCAGGACCACGAGCAGTACTTC.

The chain recombines TRBV5-1 with TRBJ2-7; TRBD2 is a possible D gene (5 bases). The CDR3 is made up of 14 amino acids. Germline V gives CDR1 SGHRS, CDR2 YFSETQ. V lost 4 bases and J 2 bases, leaving 13 bases between the germline ends. In nucleotides, the CDR3 is TGCGCCAGCAGCCCAGGACTTAATCCCTACGAGCAGTACTTC. Translated, it gives CASSPGLNPYEQYF.

The rearrangement links TRBV7-9 to TRBJ2-3, with D hard to call. Germline V lookup: CDR1 SEHNR, CDR2 FQNEAQ (reference sequence). CDR3 size: 16 residues. V was pared by 1 base and J by 3 bases, with 14 bases between. The CDR3 is CASSLELTLGTDTQYF. CDR3 coding DNA: TGTGCCAGCAGCTTAGAGTTGACGCTGGGGACAGATACGCAGTATTTT.

The V call is TRBV29-1, the J call TRBJ2-1; 8 bases line up with TRBD2. The CDR3 consists of 16 residues. Germline CDR1 and CDR2: SQVTM and ANQGSEA. V lost 3 bases to trimming and J lost 6 bases; unmatched junction nucleotides: 13. CDR3 DNA sequence: TGCAGCGTTGAGCGGGTTGTAAGCGGGGGAACCAATGAGCAGTTCTTC. Amino acids: CSVERVVSGGTNEQFF.

This clonotype was picked up a small number of times. The CDR3 protein is CASSVTIRISGNTIYF. The CDR3, as DNA: TGTGCCAGCAGTGTGACCATTAGGATCTCTGGAAACACCATATATTTT. The genes are TRBV12-3 or TRBV12-4 and TRBJ1-3; D not resolved. This CDR3 region has 16 residues. V was trimmed by 5 bases and J by 0 bases, leaving 14 bases between them.